This TCR beta chain was documented in a study of cytomegalovirus exposure and HLA in healthy donors. Between the trimmed V and J ends, which lost 5 bases and 3 bases, there was a span of 17 bases. There are 15 residues in the CDR3. Germline V lookup: CDR1 SGHRS, CDR2 YFSETQ. This clone was counted once. Sequencing was performed with immunoSEQ multiplex PCR; in TCRdb, only in-frame clones are kept and a portion is missing. The profile covers some 170,000 clones, with about 86% appearing a single time and 2% to 2.5% taken by the ten largest. The genes are TRBV5-1 and TRBJ1-1; D gene ambiguous. Specimen: PBMCs. The clonotype comes from a woman aged 18-30 years in good health and CMV-seronegative. In DNA, the CDR3 is TGCGCCAGCAGGTCAGAGGGAGGGCAGTACACTGAAGCTTTCTTT. Its protein product is CASRSEGGQYTEAFF.